A selection of T cell receptor beta chains follows, all from one sample in a study of response to subunit inactivated influenza vaccine. TCRdb recomputed calls from the RT-PCR reads with MiXCR, one row per CDR3 protein. Of some 570,000 distinct CDR3 sequences listed, approximately 10% are singletons. The same data also went into a second study, on T cells expressing NK-cell markers.

Sequencing used PBMCs from blood, obtained on the day of vaccination. These receptor sequences come from a middle-aged man who received an inactivated influenza vaccine. Both conserved end residues are part of each CDR3. The order of the fields is J gene, V gene, CDR3 protein.

J: TRBJ2-3; V: TRBV7-2; CDR3: CASSSQVVSTDTQYF
J: TRBJ1-1; V: TRBV20-1; CDR3: CSAAPNLGAFF
J: TRBJ2-3; V: TRBV7-2; CDR3: CASSLKVWGREDTQYF
J: TRBJ1-1; V: TRBV5-1; CDR3: CASSWTASGSNTEAFF
J: TRBJ1-5; V: TRBV20-1; CDR3: CSARDSVNHSNQPQHF
J: TRBJ1-3; V: TRBV7-6; CDR3: CGSSLGNTIYF
J: TRBJ2-7; V: TRBV7-2; CDR3: CASSLGPRGSTDEQYF
J: TRBJ2-5; V: TRBV9; CDR3: CASSVAPLRETQYF
J: TRBJ2-1; V: TRBV29-1; CDR3: CSAYGGGSYNEQFF
J: TRBJ2-5; V: TRBV7-9; CDR3: CASSGDPRGFQETQYF
J: TRBJ2-2; V: TRBV27; CDR3: CASRTRGVTGELFF
J: TRBJ2-6; V: TRBV18; CDR3: CASSPVQGSGANVLTF
J: TRBJ1-3; V: TRBV4-2; CDR3: CASSQGISSGNTIYF
J: TRBJ2-1; V: TRBV3-1; CDR3: CASSSRGGAGFEQFF
J: TRBJ2-5; V: TRBV20-1; CDR3: CSASTPDQETQYF
J: TRBJ2-7; V: TRBV11-2; CDR3: CASRLAGALYEQYF
J: TRBJ2-3; V: TRBV6-2/TRBV6-3; CDR3: CASSFPGLTDTQYF
J: TRBJ1-3; V: TRBV4-3; CDR3: CASSQRILDRVGGNTIYF
J: TRBJ2-1; V: TRBV5-4; CDR3: CASSLEVNPSVF
J: TRBJ1-3; V: TRBV12-3/TRBV12-4; CDR3: CATKGGGSGNTIYF
J: TRBJ1-5; V: TRBV5-6; CDR3: CASSLGQFSNQPQHF
J: TRBJ2-1; V: TRBV6-2/TRBV6-3; CDR3: CASSQFVQDEQFF
J: TRBJ1-1; V: TRBV12-3/TRBV12-4; CDR3: CASSRQRWDREENTEAFF
J: TRBJ2-3; V: TRBV18; CDR3: CASSPKNRKTDNTDTQYF
J: TRBJ2-5; V: TRBV20-1; CDR3: CSATSGGGGETQYF
J: TRBJ2-7; V: TRBV5-1; CDR3: CASRLGQTDPYEQYF
J: TRBJ2-3; V: TRBV6-5; CDR3: CASSLRGAGIDTQYF
J: TRBJ2-1; V: TRBV7-8; CDR3: CASSLGTRTYNEQFF
J: TRBJ2-7; V: TRBV12-3/TRBV12-4; CDR3: CASSFSTQGSYEQYF
J: TRBJ2-5; V: TRBV4-3; CDR3: CASSQGTGERETQYF
J: TRBJ1-2; V: TRBV14; CDR3: CASSQEFTGTKDGYTF
J: TRBJ2-1; V: TRBV5-5; CDR3: CASSPRTQTKGNEQFF
J: TRBJ1-1; V: TRBV7-6; CDR3: CASSLSGLTEAFF
J: TRBJ1-1; V: TRBV4-1; CDR3: CASSQDKQGGTEAFF
J: TRBJ1-1; V: TRBV20-1; CDR3: CSARDTRTGGSFF
J: TRBJ2-7; V: TRBV11-1; CDR3: CASSLSDSADYEQYF
J: TRBJ2-5; V: TRBV6-5; CDR3: CASSYSSNGETQYF
J: TRBJ1-1; V: TRBV28; CDR3: CASSLPLTGLHTEAFF
J: TRBJ2-3; V: TRBV12-3/TRBV12-4; CDR3: CASSPGFGTDTQYF
J: TRBJ1-6; V: TRBV6-5; CDR3: CASSYTKYNSPLHF
J: TRBJ1-5; V: TRBV5-1; CDR3: CASSPFTSNQPQHF
J: TRBJ2-1; V: TRBV7-9; CDR3: CASSGGGAASSYNEQFF
J: TRBJ2-3; V: TRBV10-3; CDR3: CAISTGGLRSTDTQYF
J: TRBJ2-7; V: TRBV12-3/TRBV12-4; CDR3: CASSQGNREQYF
J: TRBJ2-5; V: TRBV7-2; CDR3: CASSLERAQETQYF
J: TRBJ2-1; V: TRBV24-1; CDR3: CATGTSGTSYNEQFF
J: TRBJ1-2; V: TRBV5-1; CDR3: CASSLDAVSYGYTF
J: TRBJ2-1; V: TRBV20-1; CDR3: CSARDVLSGEQFF
J: TRBJ2-3; V: TRBV5-1; CDR3: CASSWAGRTTDTQYF
J: TRBJ2-1; V: TRBV4-1; CDR3: CASSQTGLAGDNEQFF
J: TRBJ2-7; V: TRBV10-3; CDR3: CAIRVEYRRGYEQYF
J: TRBJ2-7; V: TRBV7-8; CDR3: CASSSDLYEQYF
J: TRBJ1-2; V: TRBV7-9; CDR3: CASSLVGTRDYGYTF
J: TRBJ2-2; V: TRBV12-3/TRBV12-4; CDR3: CASSWPRGGPSTGELFF
J: TRBJ1-5; V: TRBV2; CDR3: CASSEYRNQPQHF
J: TRBJ2-1; V: TRBV20-1; CDR3: CSWKGSYNEQFF
J: TRBJ1-4; V: TRBV5-6; CDR3: CASSPRDRANEKLFF
J: TRBJ2-7; V: TRBV7-6; CDR3: CASKGDHEQYF
J: TRBJ2-7; V: TRBV18; CDR3: CASSPNRQNYEQYF
J: TRBJ2-3; V: TRBV20-1; CDR3: CSARDGQGRPDTQYF